The T cell receptor (beta chain) under discussion was sequenced for a study of blood T cells in healthy people across ages. Study-level results: Not knowing donor CMV status may have confounded expanded clonotype changes.

Concerning this clonotype: Antigen: not known.

Together with a sample-barcoded 5' primer, a J-beta primer mix was included in a second PCR lasting 7 to 11 cycles. TCRdb recomputed calls from the 5' RACE reads with MiXCR, one row per CDR3 protein. The sample carries about 1.6 million distinct CDR3 sequences, around 35% recorded once. CDR1 and CDR2 (germline): SEHNR, FQNEAQ (reference sequence). The CDR3 is 14 amino acids. V was shortened by 7 bases and J by 4 bases, with 16 bases between the two germline ends. This TCR derives from a woman in her 30s in good health. Sample: blood. The chain is built from TRBV7-9 and TRBJ1-2; unclear D gene. The CDR3 DNA reads as TGTGCCAGCACACCGGGGTTTTCTACCTATGGCTACACCTTC. Its translation is CASTPGFSTYGYTF. Based on the CDR3 plus reference TRBV7-9 and TRBJ1-2, the full variable domain is DTGVSQNPRHKITKRGQNVTFRCDPISEHNRLYWYRQTLGQGPEFLTYFQNEAQLEKSRLLSDRFSAERPKGSFSTLEIQRTEQGDSAMYLCASTPGFSTYGYTFGSGTRLTVV.